One T cell receptor beta chain is described in this entry. The V gene lost 5 bases and the J gene lost 0 bases, with 13 bases spanning the gap. The CDR3 sequence is 15 residues long. CDR1 is MNHEY and CDR2 is SMNVEV in the germline V gene (reference sequence). Generated by immunoSEQ multiplex PCR, the TCRdb table keeps only in-frame clones and is missing some. The table has about 140,000 clones, around three quarters seen once; the top ten hold 25% to 30%. These data belong to a study of cytotoxic CD8 clonotypes in ibrutinib-treated CLL. The V and J genes are TRBV27 and TRBJ1-2, with no clear D. Sequencing was performed on PBMCs, taken after 12 months of ibrutinib treatment. The receptor's source is a human donor with chronic lymphocytic leukemia. DNA of the CDR3: TGTGCCAGCAGTCCACCGGGCCTTCCTAACTATGGCTACACCTTC. Its protein is CASSPPGLPNYGYTF.